This T cell receptor beta chain was observed in a study of blood T cells in healthy people across ages. Study-level results: A roughly linear age-dependent decrease characterized TCR beta diversity per million T cells.

Every donor provided 7.5 to 10 milliliters of peripheral blood. Using a J-beta primer mix together with a sample-barcoded 5' primer, a second PCR was run for roughly 7 to 12 cycles. TCRdb analysed the 5' RACE reads with MiXCR anew, one entry per CDR3 protein. Found here are some 1.7 million distinct CDR3 sequences, approximately 28% of them singletons; the top ten hold 7.7%. Trimming took off 3 bases at V and 9 bases at J, with 19 bases between the two ends. Germline loops: CDR1 SGHKS, CDR2 YYEKEE (reference sequence). The CDR3 loop spans 15 amino acids. Regarding this clonotype: Its specificity is not known.

The chain has TRBV5-5 and TRBJ2-1; D is perhaps TRBD1 or TRBD2 (5 bases each). The TCR sequence derives from a woman aged 25 to 39 in good health. Sequencing was performed on blood. In DNA, the CDR3 is TGTGCCAGCAGCTCCGTCCGGGGCCAGGTGGGTGAGCAGTTCTTC. Protein product: CASSSVRGQVGEQFF.